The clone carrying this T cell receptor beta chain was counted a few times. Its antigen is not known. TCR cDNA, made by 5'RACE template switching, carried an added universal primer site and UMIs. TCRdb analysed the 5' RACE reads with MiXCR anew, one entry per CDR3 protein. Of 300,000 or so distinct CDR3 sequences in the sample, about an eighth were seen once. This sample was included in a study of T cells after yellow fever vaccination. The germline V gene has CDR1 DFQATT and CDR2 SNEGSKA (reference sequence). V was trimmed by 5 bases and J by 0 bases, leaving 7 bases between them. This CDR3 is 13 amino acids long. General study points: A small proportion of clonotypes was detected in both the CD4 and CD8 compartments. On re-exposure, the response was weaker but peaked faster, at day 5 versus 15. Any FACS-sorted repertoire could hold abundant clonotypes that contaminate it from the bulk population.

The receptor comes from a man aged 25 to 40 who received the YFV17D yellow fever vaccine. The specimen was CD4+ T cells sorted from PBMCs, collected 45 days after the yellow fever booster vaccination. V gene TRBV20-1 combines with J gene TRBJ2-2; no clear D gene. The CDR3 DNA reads TGCAGTGCTGGGTTTACGAACACCGGGGAGCTGTTTTTT. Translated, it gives CSAGFTNTGELFF.